This TCR beta chain was observed in a study of OX40 agonist ivuxolimab in advanced cancers. The V segment lost 4 bases and the J segment 3 bases; nucleotides outside the gene matches: 6. CDR3 length equals 14 residues. The germline CDR1 and CDR2 sequences are SGHDN and FVKESK. General observations from the study: Expanded peripheral T cells had an undetermined antigen specificity.

TCRdb's copy holds only in-frame clones and misses some; the assay was immunoSEQ multiplex PCR. The data show over 80,000 clones, approximately 84% seen once. Concerning this clone itself: Its target is unknown.

The source material was CD4+ or CD8+ T cells sorted from blood, sampled in a trial of the OX40 agonist ivuxolimab. V and J are TRBV14 and TRBJ2-7; 7 bases agree with TRBD1. The clonotype was recovered from an adult with an advanced solid tumor such as melanoma, head and neck, liver or kidney cancer. CDR3: CASSLTGKNYEQYF. Written as DNA, the CDR3 is TGTGCCAGCAGCCTGACAGGGAAAAACTACGAGCAGTACTTC.